The 5 T cell receptor beta chains below all came from one sample that was sequenced in a study of PD-1 blockade in classical Hodgkin lymphoma. TCRdb keeps only in-frame clones here, not all; method: immunoSEQ multiplex PCR. This table holds some 19,000 clones, around 84% found once. Described time point: cycle 4 day 1 (C4D1), after six to seven weeks of nivolumab. Relapses following autologous stem cell transplantation were seen in all patients, with brentuximab vedotin exposure varying. Sample: peripheral blood mononuclear cells (PBMCs), taken before the fourth cycle of nivolumab. Every receptor here comes from a human donor with classical Hodgkin lymphoma.

V and J are TRBV30 and TRBJ1-1; D is ambiguous. The V end lost 2 bases, the J end lost 0 bases, and 7 bases lay between the germline ends. Germline V gene sequence: CDR1 GTSNPN, CDR2 SVGIG (reference sequence). This CDR3 spans 13 amino acids. CDR3 DNA sequence: TGTGCCTGGAGTACCAGCTTGAACACTGAAGCTTTCTTT. Protein: CAWSTSLNTEAFF. The whole variable domain, remainder taken from reference TRBV30 and TRBJ1-1, is SQTIHQWPATLVQPVGSPLSLECTVEGTSNPNLYWYRQAAGRGLQLLFYSVGIGQISSEVPQNLSASRPQDRQFILSSKKLLLSDSGFYLCAWSTSLNTEAFFGQGTRLTVV.

The rearrangement joins TRBV30 to TRBJ1-2; D is perhaps TRBD1 (6 bases). The CDR3 totals 14 residues. V lost 4 bases to trimming and J lost 4 bases, with 16 bases between them. CDR1 and CDR2 (germline): GTSNPN, SVGIG (reference sequence). CDR3 in amino acids: CAWTSGTTGYGYTF. The CDR3 coding sequence is TGTGCCTGGACTTCAGGGACGACAGGCTATGGCTACACCTTC.

This chain joins TRBV6-1 and TRBJ1-5; tentative D call: TRBD1 (5 bases). The CDR3 has 15 amino acids. Germline lookup yields CDR1 MNHNS and CDR2 SASEGT. V lost 0 bases and J lost 6, with 12 bases in between. CDR3: CASSEAQGSAQPQHF. CDR3 sequence (DNA): TGTGCCAGCAGTGAAGCGCAGGGTTCGGCTCAGCCCCAGCATTTT.

The chain recombines TRBV5-6 with TRBJ1-1; 7 nucleotides align to TRBD1. With V trimmed by 3 bases and J by 2 bases, 16 bases remained unmatched. This CDR3 has 18 amino acids. Per germline, CDR1 SGHDT and CDR2 YYEEEE. The CDR3 sequence is CASSSDTRGGRGNTEAFF. In DNA, the CDR3 is TGTGCCAGCAGCTCGGACACCCGAGGGGGCCGCGGAAACACTGAAGCTTTCTTT.

The chain joins TRBV27 to TRBJ2-7; tentatively, D is TRBD1 or TRBD2 (5 bases each). The germline V and J ends were trimmed by 6 bases and 6 bases, with 15 bases remaining between them. The CDR3 loop spans 13 amino acids. Germline V gene data show CDR1 as MNHEY and CDR2 as SMNVEV (reference sequence). CDR3 nucleotide sequence: TGTGCCAGCAGACCACGACCGGGGACCGAGCAGTACTTC. Amino acids: CASRPRPGTEQYF.